A single sample gave rise to the 28 T cell receptor beta chains below, sequenced in a study of OX40 agonist ivuxolimab in advanced cancers. The method was immunoSEQ multiplex PCR; TCRdb's version includes in-frame clones alone and lacks a portion of them. The table includes approximately 74,000 clones, 82% detected once. Sequences were derived from CD4+ or CD8+ T cells sorted from blood, sampled in a trial of the OX40 agonist ivuxolimab. These receptor sequences come from an adult with an advanced solid tumor such as melanoma, head and neck, liver or kidney cancer.

The genes are TRBV2 and TRBJ2-5; D not resolved. With the DNA end fitting TRBJ2-7 better, the J assignment may be wrong. Germline CDR1 is SNHLY and CDR2 is FYNNEI. The CDR3 has 14 residues. The CDR3 loop reads CASSEGSGDYEQYF. The DNA for the CDR3 is TGTGCCAGCAGTGAAGGATCTGGGGACTACGAGCAGTACTTC.

The DNA for the CDR3 is TGTGCCAGCAGCTCTGGTGGCCTAACGCTATTCTTC. Its protein is CASSSGGLTLFF. The chain employs TRBV7-7 and TRBJ2-1; unclear D gene. Germline V gene data show CDR1 as SSHAT and CDR2 as FNYEAQ (reference sequence). V lost 4 bases and J 16 bases, leaving 17 bases between the germline ends. This CDR3 comprises 12 residues.

This CDR3 reads CASSLYDEQFF. CDR3 in DNA: TGTGCCAGCAGTTTATACGATGAGCAGTTCTTC. The chain combines TRBV27 with TRBJ2-1, with unresolved D. V was cut by 1 base and J by 8 bases, with 3 bases left in between. Germline V gives CDR1 MNHEY, CDR2 SMNVEV (reference sequence). This CDR3 has 11 amino acids.

J is TRBJ2-7 and V is TRBV10-2; 15 bases map to TRBD2. The CDR3 contains 17 residues. CDR1 and CDR2 (germline): WSHSY, SAAADI. After removal of 6 bases from V and 4 bases from J, the junction contained 10 bases not matched to a gene. The CDR3 sequence: CASRAGLAGGQVYEQYF. The CDR3 DNA is TGCGCCAGCAGAGCCGGACTAGCGGGAGGGCAAGTTTACGAGCAGTACTTC.

This clone was picked up one time. V is TRBV27 and J is TRBJ2-7; 7 bases match TRBD1. V shed 0 bases, J shed 6 bases, and the junction held 2 bases outside the gene matches. This CDR3 is built from 13 residues. Germline CDR1 and CDR2: MNHEY and SMNVEV (reference sequence). The CDR3 bases are TGTGCCAGCAGTTTATCCCGGACAGGCGAGCAGTACTTC. It yields the protein CASSLSRTGEQYF.

The V call is TRBV4-1, the J call TRBJ2-7; 7 bases align to TRBD1. Trimming at V came to 2 bases and at J to 6 bases, leaving 10 bases not matched to a gene. Germline V gene sequence: CDR1 MGHRA, CDR2 YSYEKL. The CDR3 is 15 residues long. The CDR3 spells CASSQPTTGQFEQYF. The CDR3 nucleotides read TGCGCCAGCAGCCAACCCACAACGGGACAGTTCGAGCAGTACTTC.

The V gene is TRBV6-5, the J gene TRBJ1-1, with TRBD1 identical over 7 bases. J was trimmed by 11 bases and V by 4 bases; bases with no gene match: 16. This CDR3 is built from 15 residues. Germline CDR1 is MNHEY and CDR2 is SVGAGI. This CDR3 is CASSFSEGAAFRAFF. In DNA, the CDR3 is TGTGCCAGCAGTTTTTCGGAGGGGGCGGCCTTTCGGGCTTTCTTT.

V is TRBV7-3 and J is TRBJ2-6; 11 positions match TRBD1. The CDR3 extends over 20 amino acids. J was trimmed by 2 bases and V by 4 bases; bases with no gene match: 13. Germline assignment: CDR1 SGHTA and CDR2 FQGTGA. Here the CDR3 reads CASSSMGGDRGSAGANVLTF. The CDR3 DNA follows: TGTGCCAGCAGCTCCATGGGTGGGGACAGGGGGTCTGCTGGGGCCAACGTCCTGACTTTC.

The V and J genes are TRBV28 and TRBJ1-1; 7 nucleotides align to TRBD1. The CDR3 is 14 amino acids. V lost 6 bases and J lost 4; bases outside the gene matches: 8. Germline CDR1 reads MDHEN; CDR2 reads SYDVKM. The chain's CDR3 is CASRLRDRITEAFF. CDR3 nucleotide sequence: TGTGCCAGCAGACTGAGGGACAGAATCACTGAAGCTTTCTTT.

The CDR3 nucleotides read TGTGCCAGCAGTTCCCACAGTTCAAACACTGAAGCTTTCTTT. Protein sequence: CASSSHSSNTEAFF. The genes are TRBV27 and TRBJ1-1, with no clear D. The CDR3 spans 14 residues. Germline V gene data show CDR1 as MNHEY and CDR2 as SMNVEV (reference sequence). Trimming took 4 bases from V and 2 from J, leaving 11 bases between them.

The chain employs TRBV6-4 and TRBJ1-1, with D perhaps TRBD1 (5 bases). The CDR3 covers 13 residues. V was pared by 4 bases and J by 4 bases, with 10 bases between. CDR1 and CDR2 (germline): MRHNA, SNTAGT. The CDR3 loop is CASSAGARTEAFF. The CDR3 DNA sequence: TGTGCCAGCAGTGCCGGGGCTCGCACTGAAGCTTTCTTT.

The chain uses TRBV27 and TRBJ2-7, with TRBD2 identical over 9 bases. The CDR3 has 16 residues. The V segment lost 2 bases and the J segment 4 bases; nucleotides outside the gene matches: 9. Germline values: CDR1 MNHEY, CDR2 SMNVEV (reference sequence). The chain's CDR3 is CASSLGAAGGGYEQYF. In DNA, the CDR3 is TGTGCCAGCAGTTTAGGGGCAGCGGGAGGCGGGTACGAGCAGTACTTC.

The chain employs TRBV7-2 and TRBJ2-2; D tentatively fits TRBD1 or TRBD2 (6 bases each). The germline CDR1 and CDR2 sequences are SGHTA and FQGNSA. V lost 3 bases and J lost 0, with 11 bases in between. CDR3 length equals 16 residues. As DNA, the CDR3 is TGTGCCAGCAGCTTGATCGGGGGCGCGAACACCGGGGAGCTGTTTTTT. This translates into CASSLIGGANTGELFF.

The sample holds one count of this clone. The chain carries TRBV7-6 and TRBJ1-2; the match to TRBD1 covers 8 bases. CDR3 length: 14 amino acids. Germline values: CDR1 SGHVS, CDR2 FNYEAQ. J gave up 6 bases and V 4 bases, and 7 bases lay outside the gene matches. The CDR3 spells CASSSWTGTDGYTF. For the CDR3, the DNA is TGTGCCAGCAGCTCTTGGACAGGGACGGATGGCTACACCTTC.

This clone showed up just a few times. The chain is built from TRBV7-9 and TRBJ1-6; no clear D gene. V was shortened by 5 bases and J by 9 bases, with 11 bases between the two germline ends. The CDR3 is 13 residues long. Germline assignment: CDR1 SEHNR and CDR2 FQNEAQ (reference sequence). The CDR3 sequence: CASSPGTFSPLHF. Written as DNA, the CDR3 is TGTGCCAGCAGCCCCGGAACATTTTCACCCCTCCACTTT.

V is TRBV6-1 and J is TRBJ1-3; D possibly corresponds to TRBD1 (6 bases). This CDR3 spans 14 amino acids. V was pared by 4 bases and J by 2 bases, with 9 bases between. Germline-derived CDR1 and CDR2 are MNHNS and SASEGT. The CDR3 is CASSVGATGNTIYF. The DNA for the CDR3 is TGTGCCAGCAGTGTGGGGGCAACTGGAAACACCATATATTTT.

V gene TRBV27 combines with J gene TRBJ2-7; 14 bases fit TRBD2. The CDR3 has 15 residues. The V segment lost 10 bases and the J segment 3 bases; nucleotides outside the gene matches: 8. Germline V gives CDR1 MNHEY, CDR2 SMNVEV (reference sequence). CDR3 loop: CATLGTSGSYYEQYF. The CDR3 DNA follows: TGTGCCACCCTGGGGACTAGCGGGAGCTACTACGAGCAGTACTTC.

This clone was counted only a few times. CDR3 DNA sequence: TGTGCCAGCAGCCGGGACAGGGGTGGTTCACCCCTCCACTTT. Its protein is CASSRDRGGSPLHF. The V call is TRBV27, the J call TRBJ1-6, with 10 bases matching TRBD1. Germline loops: CDR1 MNHEY, CDR2 SMNVEV (reference sequence). This CDR3 spans 14 amino acids. Germline trimming cut 6 bases from V and 9 bases from J; bases unmatched to any gene: 5.

The gene calls are TRBV5-1 and TRBJ2-1; D ambiguous. The CDR3 sequence is 12 residues long. Germline V gene lookup returns CDR1 SGHRS and CDR2 YFSETQ. Trimming pared 4 bases from V and 6 bases from J, leaving 8 bases between. In DNA form, the CDR3 reads TGCGCCAGCAGCAAACCTAGCAATGAGCAGTTCTTC. Translation: CASSKPSNEQFF.

The rearrangement links TRBV28 to TRBJ1-5, with 8 positions matching TRBD1. V shed 5 bases, J shed 4 bases, and the junction held 19 bases outside the gene matches. The CDR3 runs 19 residues. Germline V CDR1 and CDR2: MDHEN, SYDVKM. CDR3 nucleotides: TGTGCCAGCAGTCCACCACTATGGCTGGGACAGGTTCTAAATCAGCCCCAGCATTTT. This codes for CASSPPLWLGQVLNQPQHF. The full variable domain, with the rest looked up from reference TRBV28 and TRBJ1-5, is DVKVTQSSRYLVKRTGEKVFLECVQDMDHENMFWYRQDPGLGLRLIYFSYDVKMKEKGDIPEGYSVSREKKERFSLILESASTNQTSMYLCASSPPLWLGQVLNQPQHFGDGTRLSIL.

This chain connects TRBV5-6 to TRBJ1-2; weak D call: TRBD1 (5 bases). This CDR3 has 14 residues. In germline, CDR1 is SGHDT, CDR2 YYEEEE. Trimming left V 4 bases short and J 3 bases short, with 13 bases between. The CDR3 sequence is CASSPWPGDYGYTF. The CDR3 region has the DNA TGTGCCAGCAGCCCTTGGCCGGGGGACTATGGCTACACCTTC.

The CDR3 DNA is TGTGCAAGTCGCTTACTAGCGGGCAATGAGCAGTTCTTC. This sequence encodes CASRLLAGNEQFF. The V call is TRBV12-2, the J call TRBJ2-1; the table's TRBD2 call for D was not verified on the DNA. TRBV12-2 is assigned pseudogene status. The CDR3 spans 13 residues.

V and J are TRBV15 and TRBJ2-7, with TRBD2 as a possible D gene (5 bases). Trimming pared 3 bases from V and 5 bases from J, leaving 11 bases between. The CDR3 totals 13 residues. Germline V lookup: CDR1 LNHNV, CDR2 YYDKDF (reference sequence). The CDR3 is CATSSSRGHEQYF. DNA for the CDR3: TGTGCCACCAGCAGCTCCAGAGGGCACGAGCAGTACTTC.

The chain joins TRBV5-1 to TRBJ2-5; maybe TRBD2 (7 bases). V shed 7 bases and J shed 5 bases, with 21 bases lying between them. This CDR3 contains 15 residues. Germline V gene data show CDR1 as SGHRS and CDR2 as YFSETQ. As DNA, the CDR3 is TGCGCCAGCTCCTTAGGGGGGGAACTAAGGGAGACCCAGTACTTC. It encodes CASSLGGELRETQYF.

V gene TRBV19 combines with J gene TRBJ2-7; no clear D gene. The CDR3 is 12 amino acids. CDR1 LNHDA and CDR2 SQIVND come from the germline V gene (reference sequence). The V and J ends lost 9 bases and 6 bases respectively, with 15 bases between them. The CDR3 here is CARPQDVAEQYV. The CDR3 DNA reads TGTGCCAGGCCCCAAGATGTGGCCGAGCAGTACGTC.

V and J are TRBV2 and TRBJ2-4, with D hard to call. The CDR3 contains 14 residues. Germline V CDR1 and CDR2: SNHLY, FYNNEI. The V end was cut by 8 bases, the J end by 4 bases, with 15 bases between. Written as DNA, the CDR3 is TGTGCCAGCTGGGGATCTTACGGAAAAAACATTCAGTACTTC. This translates into CASWGSYGKNIQYF.

This chain links TRBV7-9 with TRBJ2-5; D uncertain. The J call may be wrong; the DNA end is better matched by TRBJ2-7. Germline V lookup: CDR1 SEHNR, CDR2 FQNEAQ (reference sequence). The CDR3 runs 12 residues. CDR3 sequence (DNA): TGTGCCAGCAGGGGTGAGGAGTACGAGCAGTACTTC. It translates to CASRGEEYEQYF.

This clone has only one observation. The rearrangement links TRBV19 to TRBJ1-5; D is unresolved. From germline, CDR1 is LNHDA and CDR2 SQIVND (reference sequence). The CDR3 extends over 15 amino acids. Trimming removed 1 base at V and 8 bases at J, with 15 bases between. The CDR3 sequence is CASSIAPGRSEPQHF. The CDR3 nucleotides read TGTGCCAGTAGTATAGCCCCTGGGCGGTCTGAGCCCCAGCATTTT. Filled out from reference TRBV19 and TRBJ1-5, the complete variable domain reads DGGITQSPKYLFRKEGQNVTLSCEQNLNHDAMYWYRQDPGQGLRLIYYSQIVNDFQKGDIAEGYSVSREKKESFPLTVTSAQKNPTAFYLCASSIAPGRSEPQHFGDGTRLSIL.